This paragraph covers one T cell receptor (beta chain) sequence. TCRdb fed the 5' RACE reads into MiXCR, producing one record per CDR3 protein. The sample contains roughly 380,000 distinct CDR3 sequences, 25% to 35% of which appear only once. The data originate from a study of identical twins' blood T cells. The sequence was collected from a woman aged 18-55 years in good health. Source material: PBMCs.

This CDR3 is CASSLTGETGELFF. The CDR3 nucleotides are TGTGCCAGCAGCTTGACAGGGGAAACCGGGGAGCTGTTTTTT. V usage is TRBV7-8 and J usage is TRBJ2-2; 8 bases fit TRBD1. This CDR3 contains 14 residues. Trimming cost V 3 bases and J 5 bases; bases outside gene matches: 2. From germline, CDR1 is SGHVS and CDR2 FQNEAQ.